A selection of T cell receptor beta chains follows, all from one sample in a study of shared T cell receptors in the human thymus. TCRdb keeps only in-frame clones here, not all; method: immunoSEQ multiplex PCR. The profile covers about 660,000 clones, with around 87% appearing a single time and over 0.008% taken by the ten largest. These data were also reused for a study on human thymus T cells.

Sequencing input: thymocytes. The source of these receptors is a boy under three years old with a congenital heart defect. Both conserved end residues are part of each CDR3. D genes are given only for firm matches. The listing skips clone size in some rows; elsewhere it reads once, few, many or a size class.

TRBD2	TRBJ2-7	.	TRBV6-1	CASSGTSGGRRRRGAYEQYF	TGTGCCAGCAGTGGGACTAGCGGGGGGCGCAGAAGACGGGGAGCCTACGAGCAGTACTTC
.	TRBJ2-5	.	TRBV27	CASMGGRGETQYF	TGTGCCAGCATGGGGGGACGGGGAGAGACCCAGTACTTC
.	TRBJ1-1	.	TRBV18	CASSLRDDTEAFF	TGTGCCAGCTCACTAAGAGATGACACTGAAGCTTTCTTT
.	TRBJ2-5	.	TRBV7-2	CASSLGARQETQYF	TGTGCCAGCAGCTTAGGGGCGCGTCAAGAGACCCAGTACTTC
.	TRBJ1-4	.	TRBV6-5	CASSPGTTSFKLFF	TGTGCCAGCAGCCCCGGGACAACCTCCTTCAAACTGTTTTTT
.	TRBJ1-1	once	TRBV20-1	CSARANEAFF	TGCAGTGCTAGAGCCAATGAAGCTTTCTTT
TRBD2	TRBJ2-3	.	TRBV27	CASSLGPSGLAGGIYTDTQYF	TGTGCCAGCAGTCTTGGTCCCTCGGGACTAGCGGGAGGTATTTACACAGATACGCAGTATTTT
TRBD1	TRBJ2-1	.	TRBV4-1	CASSHNPGTGRNEQFF	TGCGCCAGCAGCCACAACCCCGGGACAGGGAGAAATGAGCAGTTCTTC
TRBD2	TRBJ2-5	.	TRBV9	CARPPTSGLKTQYF	TGTGCCAGGCCCCCTACTAGCGGGCTGAAGACCCAGTACTTC
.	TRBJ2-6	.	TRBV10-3	CAISEFPGHDASGANVLTF	TGTGCCATCAGTGAGTTCCCGGGACACGACGCCTCTGGGGCCAACGTCCTGACTTTC
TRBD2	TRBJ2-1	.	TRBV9	CASSVATSVKSYNEQFF	TGTGCCAGCAGCGTAGCCACTAGCGTAAAATCCTACAATGAGCAGTTCTTC
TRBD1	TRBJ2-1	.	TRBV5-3	CARSLGQGAYNEQFF	TGTGCCAGAAGCTTGGGTCAGGGGGCCTACAATGAGCAGTTCTTC
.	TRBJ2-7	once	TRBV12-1	CASSSRQSDRGKLYEQYF	TGTGCCAGCAGCTCCAGGCAATCGGACAGGGGCAAACTCTACGAGCAGTACTTC
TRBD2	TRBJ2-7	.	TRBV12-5	CASAKTSGMSSYEQYF	TGTGCTAGTGCCAAGACTAGCGGGATGAGCTCCTACGAGCAGTACTTC
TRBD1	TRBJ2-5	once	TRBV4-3	CASSQATDGQGRSKETQYF	TGCGCCAGCAGCCAAGCAACAGACGGACAGGGAAGGAGTAAAGAGACCCAGTACTTC
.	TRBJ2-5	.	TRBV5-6	CASRGLGSPYQETQYF	TGTGCCAGCAGGGGCCTGGGGAGCCCGTACCAAGAGACCCAGTACTTC
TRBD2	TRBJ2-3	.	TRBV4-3	CASSQDLLAGATDTQYF	TGCGCCAGCAGCCAAGATCTGTTAGCGGGAGCCACAGATACGCAGTATTTT
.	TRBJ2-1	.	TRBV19	CASSPDRTYNEQFF	TGTGCCAGTAGTCCCGACAGGACTTACAATGAGCAGTTCTTC
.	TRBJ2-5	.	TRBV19	CASSIQGRETQYF	TGTGCCAGTAGTATCCAGGGGCGCGAGACCCAGTACTTC
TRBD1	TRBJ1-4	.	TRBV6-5	CASSPQGDGEKLFF	TGTGCCAGCAGCCCACAGGGGGACGGTGAAAAACTGTTTTTT
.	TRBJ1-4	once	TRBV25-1	CASSLSGHNEKLFF	TGTGCCAGCAGTTTGTCTGGCCATAATGAAAAACTGTTTTTT
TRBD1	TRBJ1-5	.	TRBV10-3	CATGNWTGTGCNQPQHF	TGTGCCACCGGAAACTGGACCGGGACAGGGTGCAATCAGCCCCAGCATTTT
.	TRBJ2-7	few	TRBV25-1	CASSEGGTSSYEQYF	TGTGCCAGCAGTGAAGGCGGCACAAGCTCCTACGAGCAGTACTTC
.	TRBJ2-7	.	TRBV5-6	CASSPLTGGAYEQYF	TGTGCCAGCAGCCCACTGACAGGAGGTGCCTACGAGCAGTACTTC
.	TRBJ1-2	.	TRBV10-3	CAISDQDRLYGYTF	TGTGCCATCAGTGATCAGGACAGACTCTATGGCTACACCTTC
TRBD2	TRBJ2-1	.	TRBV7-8	CASSFHLAGRNEQFF	TGTGCCAGCAGCTTTCACCTAGCGGGGAGGAATGAGCAGTTCTTC